The text below deals with one TCR beta chain. The target antigen is unknown. The sample belongs to a study of cytomegalovirus exposure and HLA in healthy donors. Whole-study context: The 130 or so validation repertoires and the roughly 680 first-cohort repertoires shared a platform, a later analysis reported. Findings and limits, study-wide: Rarity characterized most TCR sequences, yet some public TCRs appeared in many donors.

TCRdb keeps only in-frame clones here, not all; method: immunoSEQ multiplex PCR. Of some 200,000 clones listed, 75% to 95% were seen once; the top ten hold 0.85% to 1.2%. Losses at the gene ends were 2 bases for V and 2 bases for J; bases not matched to a gene: 4. The CDR3 is 15 residues long. Germline CDR1 MDHEN, CDR2 SYDVKM. V and J are TRBV28 and TRBJ2-7; 9 bases are a match to TRBD1. The sequence came from a young woman in good health and CMV-seronegative. Sequenced: PBMCs. Here the CDR3 DNA reads TGTGCCAGCAGTTTAGCAGGGACAGGGACCTACGAGCAGTACTTC. Protein product: CASSLAGTGTYEQYF. Together with reference TRBV28 and TRBJ2-7, the CDR3 gives the full variable domain: DVKVTQSSRYLVKRTGEKVFLECVQDMDHENMFWYRQDPGLGLRLIYFSYDVKMKEKGDIPEGYSVSREKKERFSLILESASTNQTSMYLCASSLAGTGTYEQYFGPGTRLTVT.